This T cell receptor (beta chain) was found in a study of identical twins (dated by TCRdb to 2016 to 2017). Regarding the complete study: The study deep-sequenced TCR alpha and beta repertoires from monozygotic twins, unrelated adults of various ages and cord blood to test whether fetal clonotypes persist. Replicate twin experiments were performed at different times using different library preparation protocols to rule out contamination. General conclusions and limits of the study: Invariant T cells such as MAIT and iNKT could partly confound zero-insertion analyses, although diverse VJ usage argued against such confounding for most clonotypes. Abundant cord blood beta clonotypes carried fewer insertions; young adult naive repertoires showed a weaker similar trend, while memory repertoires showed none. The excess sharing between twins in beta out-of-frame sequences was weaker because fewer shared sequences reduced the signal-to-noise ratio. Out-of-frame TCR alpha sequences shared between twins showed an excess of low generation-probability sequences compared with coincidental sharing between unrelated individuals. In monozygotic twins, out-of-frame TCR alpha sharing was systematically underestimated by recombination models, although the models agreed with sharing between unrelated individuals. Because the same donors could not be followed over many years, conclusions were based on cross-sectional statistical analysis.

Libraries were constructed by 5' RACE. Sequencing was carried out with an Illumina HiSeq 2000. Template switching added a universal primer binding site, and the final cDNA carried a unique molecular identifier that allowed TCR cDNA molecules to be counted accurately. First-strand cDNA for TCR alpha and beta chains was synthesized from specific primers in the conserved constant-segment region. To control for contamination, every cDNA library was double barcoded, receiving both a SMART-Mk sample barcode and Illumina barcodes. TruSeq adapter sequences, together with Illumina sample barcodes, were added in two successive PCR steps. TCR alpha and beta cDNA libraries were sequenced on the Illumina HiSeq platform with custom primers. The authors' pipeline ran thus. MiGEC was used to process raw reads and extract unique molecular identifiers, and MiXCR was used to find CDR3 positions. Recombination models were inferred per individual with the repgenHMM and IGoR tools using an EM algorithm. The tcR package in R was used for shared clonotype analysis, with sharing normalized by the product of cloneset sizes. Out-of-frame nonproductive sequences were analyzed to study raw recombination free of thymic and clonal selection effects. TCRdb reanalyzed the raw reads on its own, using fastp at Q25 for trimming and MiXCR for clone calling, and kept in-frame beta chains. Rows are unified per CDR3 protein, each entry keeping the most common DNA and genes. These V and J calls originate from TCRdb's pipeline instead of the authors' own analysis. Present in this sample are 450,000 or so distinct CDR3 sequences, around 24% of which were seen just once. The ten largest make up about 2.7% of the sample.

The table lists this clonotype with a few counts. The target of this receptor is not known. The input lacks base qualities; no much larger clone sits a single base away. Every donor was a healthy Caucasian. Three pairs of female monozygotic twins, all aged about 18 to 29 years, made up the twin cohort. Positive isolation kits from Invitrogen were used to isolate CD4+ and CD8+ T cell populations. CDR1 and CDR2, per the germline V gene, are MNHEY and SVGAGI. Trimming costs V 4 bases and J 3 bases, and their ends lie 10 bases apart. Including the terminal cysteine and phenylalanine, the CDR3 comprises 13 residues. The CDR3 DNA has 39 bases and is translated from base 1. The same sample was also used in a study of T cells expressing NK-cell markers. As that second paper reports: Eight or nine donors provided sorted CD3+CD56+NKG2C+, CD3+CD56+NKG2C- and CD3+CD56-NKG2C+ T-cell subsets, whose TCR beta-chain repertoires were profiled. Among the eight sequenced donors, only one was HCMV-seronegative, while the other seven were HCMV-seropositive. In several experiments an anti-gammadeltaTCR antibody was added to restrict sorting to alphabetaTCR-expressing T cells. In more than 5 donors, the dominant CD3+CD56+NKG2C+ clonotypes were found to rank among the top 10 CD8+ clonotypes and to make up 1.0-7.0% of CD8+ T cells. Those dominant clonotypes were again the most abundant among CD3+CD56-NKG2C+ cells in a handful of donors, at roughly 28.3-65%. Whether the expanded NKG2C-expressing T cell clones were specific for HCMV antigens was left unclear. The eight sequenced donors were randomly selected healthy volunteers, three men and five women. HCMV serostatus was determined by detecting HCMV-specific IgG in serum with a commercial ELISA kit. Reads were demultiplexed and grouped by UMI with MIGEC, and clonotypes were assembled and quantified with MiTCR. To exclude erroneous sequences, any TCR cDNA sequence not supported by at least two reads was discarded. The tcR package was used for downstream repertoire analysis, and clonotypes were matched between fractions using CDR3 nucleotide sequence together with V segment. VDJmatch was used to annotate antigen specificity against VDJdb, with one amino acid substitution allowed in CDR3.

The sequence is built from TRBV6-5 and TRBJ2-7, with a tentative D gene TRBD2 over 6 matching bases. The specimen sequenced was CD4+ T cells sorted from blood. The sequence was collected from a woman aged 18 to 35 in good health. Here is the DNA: TGTGCCAGCAGTTGGAGGGTAAGCTACGAGCAGTACTTC. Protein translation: CASSWRVSYEQYF.